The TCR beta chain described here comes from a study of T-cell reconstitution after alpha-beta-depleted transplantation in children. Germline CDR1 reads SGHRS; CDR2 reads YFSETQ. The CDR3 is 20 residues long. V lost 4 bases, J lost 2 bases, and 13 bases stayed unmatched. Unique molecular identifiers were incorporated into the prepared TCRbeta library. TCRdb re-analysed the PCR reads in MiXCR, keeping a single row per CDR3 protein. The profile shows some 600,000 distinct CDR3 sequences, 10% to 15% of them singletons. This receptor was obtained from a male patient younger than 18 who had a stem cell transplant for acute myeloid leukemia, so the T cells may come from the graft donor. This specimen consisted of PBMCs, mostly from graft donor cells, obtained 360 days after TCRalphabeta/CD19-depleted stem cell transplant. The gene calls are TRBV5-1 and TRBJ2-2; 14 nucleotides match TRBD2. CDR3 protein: CASSNHIPGLAGVNTGELFF. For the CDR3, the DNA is TGCGCCAGCAGCAACCACATCCCGGGACTAGCGGGAGTTAACACCGGGGAGCTGTTTTTT.